Given below is one T cell receptor beta chain in context. Its specificity is unknown. Only in-frame clones appear in the TCRdb table, and some are missing; sequencing was by immunoSEQ multiplex PCR. This repertoire shows 980,000 or so clones, 76% found once; its top ten account for 1.5%. This sample stems from a study of shared clonotypes between healthy human individuals. The overall study: Plates per donor: three CD4 naive, three CD4 memory, two CD8 naive, one CD8 memory. Study conclusions and caveats: In the sorted subsets, rarefaction showed sequencing was incomplete despite large depth. It was only blood that was sampled, and tissue repertoires likely differ.

Per the germline V gene, CDR1 is SGHTA and CDR2 is FQGNSA. J was trimmed by 7 bases and V by 6 bases; bases with no gene match: 9. The CDR3 is made up of 16 amino acids. The study separated CD4+ cells into CD45RA+ naive and CD45RA-negative memory subsets. This TCR was sampled from a man between 18 and 29 years old in good health. This sequence joins TRBV7-2 and TRBJ2-5, with 15 bases aligning to TRBD2. Sample: memory CD4+ T cells sorted from blood. The subset: CD45RA-negative fraction. This chain's CDR3 is CASRDGTSGRLGTQYF. The DNA for the CDR3 is TGTGCCAGCAGGGACGGGACTAGCGGGAGGTTAGGGACCCAGTACTTC.